In this sample, the clone carrying this TCR beta chain turned up a few times. The target antigen is unknown. This specimen belongs to a study of glioma-infiltrating T cells. Study-level results: Tissue-blood divergence was below expectation in non-neoplastic patients, above in gliomas. Very few CDR3 sequences were shared between tissue and blood.

Amplification of TCR alpha and beta CDR3 regions from RNA used iRepertoire nested multiplex PCR. Tissue mRNA or PBMC total RNA, roughly 90-450 ng, went into one-step reverse transcription and amplification. TCRdb passed the multiplex PCR reads through MiXCR, listing each CDR3 protein once. Of about 130,000 distinct CDR3 sequences in the sample, under 30% are singletons; the top ten hold under 35%. This CDR3 contains 15 residues. J lost 8 bases, V lost 6 bases, and 8 bases had no gene match. Germline loops: CDR1 SGHAT, CDR2 FQNNGV. The chain combines TRBV11-2 with TRBJ2-2; 11 nucleotides agree with TRBD2. The source of this sequence is a human donor with low-grade glioma or glioblastoma, undergoing nonglioma brain surgery, or in good health (not recorded which). The sequenced sample consisted of glioma tissue, nonneoplastic brain tissue, or PBMCs (not recorded which). The CDR3: CASRPIAGGRGELFF. For the CDR3, the DNA is TGTGCCAGCAGACCTATAGCGGGGGGGCGAGGGGAGCTGTTTTTT.